The 30 T cell receptor beta chains below come from one sample, sequenced in a study of OX40 agonist ivuxolimab in advanced cancers. Method: immunoSEQ multiplex PCR; TCRdb's copy keeps in-frame clones and lacks some. Among 60,000 to 85,000 clones listed, around 87% were seen once. Sequences were derived from CD4+ or CD8+ T cells sorted from blood, sampled in a trial of the OX40 agonist ivuxolimab. These receptors came from an adult with an advanced solid tumor such as melanoma, head and neck, liver or kidney cancer.

This clone was observed a few times. This sample also contains other DNA sequences that code for the same CDR3. The chain is built from TRBV30 and TRBJ1-2; D remains ambiguous. Looked up from germline, CDR1 is GTSNPN and CDR2 is SVGIG (reference sequence). Trimming cost V 2 bases and J 2 bases, with 9 bases left between them. CDR3 length equals 13 residues. CDR3: CAWSLGINYGYTF. In DNA, the CDR3 is TGTGCCTGGAGTTTGGGGATCAACTATGGCTACACCTTC.

Here the CDR3 reads CASSLSGLGYEQYF. The CDR3 coding sequence is TGTGCCAGCAGTTTATCCGGACTCGGATACGAGCAGTACTTC. V usage is TRBV27 and J usage is TRBJ2-7; D might be TRBD2 (5 bases). This CDR3 comprises 14 residues. The V end was cut by 0 bases, the J end by 4 bases, with 10 bases between. Germline CDR1 is MNHEY and CDR2 is SMNVEV (reference sequence).

The V gene is TRBV5-1, the J gene TRBJ2-1; a possible D gene is TRBD2 (6 bases). The germline V and J ends were trimmed by 0 bases and 9 bases, with 22 bases remaining between them. CDR3 length: 17 residues. Germline values: CDR1 SGHRS, CDR2 YFSETQ. CDR3 sequence: CASSLVGAAGRGVEQFF. In DNA, the CDR3 is TGCGCCAGCAGCTTGGTCGGGGCGGCAGGGCGGGGAGTTGAGCAGTTCTTC.

The chain has TRBV19 and TRBJ1-5; tentatively, D is TRBD1 (5 bases). The CDR3 is 19 amino acids. The germline V gene has CDR1 LNHDA and CDR2 SQIVND (reference sequence). The ends were cut back, 3 bases at V and 0 bases at J, with 21 bases in the middle. CDR3 nucleotides: TGTGCCAGTAGTATCCCGGGACCATCCTTTCGATATAGCAATCAGCCCCAGCATTTT. It is translated as CASSIPGPSFRYSNQPQHF. Full variable domain (outside the CDR3, taken from reference TRBV19 and TRBJ1-5): DGGITQSPKYLFRKEGQNVTLSCEQNLNHDAMYWYRQDPGQGLRLIYYSQIVNDFQKGDIAEGYSVSREKKESFPLTVTSAQKNPTAFYLCASSIPGPSFRYSNQPQHFGDGTRLSIL.

On this clone: The sample holds other DNA sequences that translate to the same CDR3. The chain recombines TRBV18 with TRBJ2-2; possible D gene TRBD2, 5 bases. The ends were cut back, 3 bases at V and 1 base at J, with 6 bases in the middle. CDR1 is KGHSH, CDR2 LQKENI, per germline. The length of the CDR3 is 14 residues. CDR3 sequence (DNA): TGTGCCAGCTCACCTGGACTGAACACCGGGGAGCTGTTTTTT. Its translation is CASSPGLNTGELFF.

The chain uses TRBV18 and TRBJ1-1; D not certain. This CDR3 contains 14 residues. Germline assignment: CDR1 KGHSH and CDR2 LQKENI. With 4 bases removed from V and 1 base from J, the gap between germline ends came to 10 bases. CDR3 loop: CASSLWERNTEAFF. The CDR3 nucleotides read TGTGCCAGCTCACTCTGGGAGAGGAACACTGAAGCTTTCTTT.

The V and J genes are TRBV7-3 and TRBJ2-2; 9 bases line up with TRBD1. Germline V gene sequence: CDR1 SGHTA, CDR2 FQGTGA. V lost 2 bases, J lost 5 bases, and 15 bases stayed unmatched. There are 19 residues in the CDR3. As DNA, the CDR3 is TGTGCCAGCAGCTTAGCGGCGCCAGGACAGGGGTCCGTAACCGGGGAGCTGTTTTTT. This sequence encodes CASSLAAPGQGSVTGELFF.

This clone was seen once. The chain uses TRBV4-1 and TRBJ2-6, with D uncertain. The CDR3 extends over 17 amino acids. Trimming cost V 1 base and J 0 bases, with 10 bases left between them. Germline loops: CDR1 MGHRA, CDR2 YSYEKL. Written as DNA, the CDR3 is TGCGCCAGCAGCCAAGTGCCAGGACGCTCTGGGGCCAACGTCCTGACTTTC. This codes for CASSQVPGRSGANVLTF.

The sample holds one count of this clone. This chain connects TRBV6-1 to TRBJ1-5, with 8 bases matching TRBD1. CDR1 and CDR2 from the germline V gene are MNHNS and SASEGT. The V and J ends lost 5 bases and 0 bases, in that order; junction bases with no gene match: 3. The CDR3 is 15 residues long. The CDR3 coding sequence is TGTGCCAGCAGTCAGACAGGGGTTAGCAATCAGCCCCAGCATTTT. It yields the protein CASSQTGVSNQPQHF.

The rearrangement uses TRBV2 and TRBJ2-7; D ambiguous. The ends were cut back, 4 bases at V and 4 bases at J, with 5 bases in the middle. The CDR3 consists of 11 residues. From germline, CDR1 is SNHLY and CDR2 FYNNEI. The CDR3 DNA reads as TGTGCCAGCAGTGGGGGTTACGAGCAGTACTTC. Amino acids: CASSGGYEQYF.

The J gene is TRBJ1-6, the V gene TRBV11-2; D perhaps matches TRBD1 (5 bases). CDR3 length: 14 residues. The germline V gene has CDR1 SGHAT and CDR2 FQNNGV. V was pared by 1 base and J by 7 bases, with 8 bases between. CDR3 sequence: CASSLGGGNSPLHF. CDR3 DNA sequence: TGTGCCAGCAGCTTAGGGGGGGGGAATTCACCCCTCCACTTT. Together with reference TRBV11-2 and TRBJ1-6, the CDR3 gives the full variable domain: EAGVAQSPRYKIIEKRQSVAFWCNPISGHATLYWYQQILGQGPKLLIQFQNNGVVDDSQLPKDRFSAERLKGVDSTLKIQPAKLEDSAVYLCASSLGGGNSPLHFGNGTRLTVT.

The genes are TRBV7-8 and TRBJ2-4; TRBD1 aligns across 8 bases. In germline, CDR1 is SGHVS, CDR2 FQNEAQ. The V and J ends lost 0 bases and 3 bases, in that order; junction bases with no gene match: 7. CDR3 length equals 17 residues. The CDR3 sequence is CASSLARTGYDKNIQYF. Here the CDR3 DNA reads TGTGCCAGCAGCTTAGCGCGGACAGGGTATGACAAAAACATTCAGTACTTC.

The CDR3 nucleotides read TGTGCCAGCTCACCCGTGGCGGGAGACACCGGGGAGCTGTTTTTT. It translates to CASSPVAGDTGELFF. The chain links TRBV18 to TRBJ2-2, with 7 bases aligning to TRBD2. The germline V gene encodes CDR1 KGHSH and CDR2 LQKENI. Germline trimming cut 3 bases from V and 3 bases from J; bases unmatched to any gene: 4. CDR3 size: 15 residues.

V and J are TRBV4-1 and TRBJ2-1; 7 bases fit TRBD2. This CDR3 has 16 residues. V lost 0 bases to trimming and J lost 3 bases; unmatched junction nucleotides: 5. Germline values: CDR1 MGHRA, CDR2 YSYEKL. The CDR3 bases are TGCGCCAGCAGCCAAGAGGAGGCGGGGGTCTACAATGAGCAGTTCTTC. It yields the protein CASSQEEAGVYNEQFF.

The chain recombines TRBV19 with TRBJ2-1, with 11 bases matching TRBD2. J was trimmed by 5 bases and V by 1 base; bases with no gene match: 1. CDR3 length: 15 residues. Germline V gene sequence: CDR1 LNHDA, CDR2 SQIVND (reference sequence). CDR3 nucleotide sequence: TGTGCCAGTAGTATAGGACTAGCGGGACACAATGAGCAGTTCTTC. It specifies CASSIGLAGHNEQFF.

The rearrangement links TRBV19 to TRBJ1-1, with 12 positions matching TRBD1. V lost 7 bases, J lost 1 base, and 4 bases stayed unmatched. The length of the CDR3 is 15 residues. Germline CDR1 and CDR2: LNHDA and SQIVND (reference sequence). CDR3 in DNA: TGTGCCAGTACCGGGACAGGGGGCTCGAACACTGAAGCTTTCTTT. Its protein is CASTGTGGSNTEAFF.

The chain has TRBV30 and TRBJ1-4; 7 positions agree with TRBD1. Germline CDR1 is GTSNPN and CDR2 is SVGIG (reference sequence). The CDR3 covers 14 residues. J lost 6 bases, V lost 2 bases, and 6 bases had no gene match. DNA of the CDR3: TGTGCCTGGAGTCCCGGGACAGCCGATGAAAAACTGTTTTTT. Translation: CAWSPGTADEKLFF.

V usage is TRBV5-8 and J usage is TRBJ1-5; D not resolved. The V gene lost 0 bases and the J gene lost 2 bases, with 12 bases spanning the gap. Germline V lookup: CDR1 SGHTS, CDR2 YDEGEE. CDR3 length: 16 residues. The CDR3 reads CASSLARGRGNQPQHF. As DNA, the CDR3 is TGTGCCAGCAGCTTGGCCCGGGGAAGGGGCAATCAGCCCCAGCATTTT.

V is TRBV29-1 and J is TRBJ2-5; 10 positions agree with TRBD1. Germline V gives CDR1 SQVTM, CDR2 ANQGSEA. The CDR3 consists of 13 residues. The ends lost 3 bases at V and 5 bases at J; junction bases unmatched: 3. CDR3 residues: CSVETGGKETQYF. The CDR3 DNA reads as TGCAGCGTTGAGACAGGGGGCAAGGAGACCCAGTACTTC.

The sample holds one count of this clone. J is TRBJ1-2 and V is TRBV6-5; 7 positions match TRBD1. This CDR3 region has 12 residues. Germline trimming cut 5 bases from V and 8 bases from J; bases unmatched to any gene: 5. The germline CDR1 and CDR2 sequences are MNHEY and SVGAGI. The CDR3 region has the DNA TGTGCCAGCAGTAGGACAGGTCGAGGCTACACCTTC. This translates into CASSRTGRGYTF.

This clone has a single count. V and J are TRBV11-2 and TRBJ2-7, with D tentatively TRBD2 (5 bases). CDR1 and CDR2 (germline): SGHAT, FQNNGV. The CDR3 covers 14 residues. The germline V and J ends were trimmed by 5 bases and 6 bases, with 17 bases remaining between them. CDR3 in amino acids: CASSRTSSVAEQYF. The CDR3 region has the DNA TGTGCCAGCAGCCGAACTAGTTCTGTCGCCGAGCAGTACTTC.

The gene calls are TRBV7-9 and TRBJ2-1, with 9 bases that match TRBD2. The germline V gene encodes CDR1 SEHNR and CDR2 FQNEAQ (reference sequence). Germline trimming cut 1 base from V and 7 bases from J; bases unmatched to any gene: 8. The CDR3 sequence is 16 residues long. CDR3 loop: CASSLGSGTSNNEQFF. CDR3 in DNA: TGTGCCAGCAGCTTAGGGTCCGGGACTAGCAATAATGAGCAGTTCTTC.

The count of this clone is one. The chain carries TRBV6-6 and TRBJ2-1; 11 bases line up with TRBD2. V lost 8 bases and J lost 3; bases outside the gene matches: 3. Germline loops: CDR1 MNHNY, CDR2 SVGAGI (reference sequence). The CDR3 is 14 amino acids. CDR3 amino acids: CASGSGRDYNEQFF. The CDR3 DNA reads as TGTGCCAGCGGTAGCGGGAGGGACTACAATGAGCAGTTCTTC.

The J gene is TRBJ2-7, the V gene TRBV13; TRBD2 matches 14 bases. The CDR3 is 16 residues long. V lost 4 bases, J lost 3 bases, and 5 bases stayed unmatched. Germline CDR1 reads PRHDT; CDR2 reads FYEKMQ (reference sequence). CDR3 nucleotides: TGTGCCAGCAGCTCGGGACTAGCGGGGGCGTTCTACGAGCAGTACTTC. Its translation is CASSSGLAGAFYEQYF.

Here the CDR3 DNA reads TGTGCCAGCAGCTCCACCGGGCTCCGCCTAGCCAAAAACATTCAGTACTTC. Translated: CASSSTGLRLAKNIQYF. The V gene is TRBV5-6, the J gene TRBJ2-4; D gene uncertain. The CDR3 runs 17 residues. V lost 3 bases and J lost 0, with 16 bases in between. In germline, CDR1 is SGHDT, CDR2 YYEEEE.

The chain carries TRBV7-2 and TRBJ2-2; the D is unclear. Germline values: CDR1 SGHTA, CDR2 FQGNSA. The CDR3 runs 11 residues. V was shortened by 5 bases and J by 12 bases, with 10 bases between the two germline ends. In DNA, the CDR3 is TGTGCCAGCAGCCAAGTCCGGCAGCTGTTTTTT. Protein sequence: CASSQVRQLFF.

The chain couples TRBV5-1 to TRBJ2-1; 11 nucleotides line up with TRBD2. Trimming removed 1 base from V and 6 bases from J; junction bases left unmatched: 6. Germline values: CDR1 SGHRS, CDR2 YFSETQ. CDR3 length: 16 residues. In nucleotides, the CDR3 is TGCGCCAGCAGCTTGATGGCTAGCGGGGGGTTCAATGAGCAGTTCTTC. The encoded protein is CASSLMASGGFNEQFF.

V is TRBV2 and J is TRBJ2-3; D gene uncertain. Germline V gives CDR1 SNHLY, CDR2 FYNNEI. The CDR3 length is 14 residues. Trimming stripped 4 bases from V and 2 bases from J, with 10 bases between. The CDR3 nucleotides read TGTGCCAGCAGTGCGTGGAGTACCACAGATACGCAGTATTTT. Encoded protein: CASSAWSTTDTQYF.

The chain employs TRBV30 and TRBJ2-5; D could derive from TRBD1 or TRBD2 (6 bases each). Trimming stripped 6 bases from V and 0 bases from J, with 14 bases between. The CDR3 is 14 residues long. CDR1 and CDR2 from the germline V gene are GTSNPN and SVGIG (reference sequence). The CDR3 DNA is TGTGCCTGCCGGGGGCTATCCTACCAAGAGACCCAGTACTTC. It specifies CACRGLSYQETQYF.

This chain uses TRBV19 with TRBJ1-5, with D perhaps matching TRBD1 (5 bases). The CDR3 is made up of 13 amino acids. V was shortened by 9 bases and J by 2 bases, with 11 bases between the two germline ends. Germline values: CDR1 LNHDA, CDR2 SQIVND (reference sequence). The CDR3 DNA is TGTGCCAGCTCTTTACAGGGCAATCAGCCCCAGCATTTT. Translated: CASSLQGNQPQHF.